These T cell receptor beta chains were read from a single sample in a study of cytomegalovirus exposure and HLA in healthy donors. The method was immunoSEQ multiplex PCR; TCRdb's version includes in-frame clones alone and lacks a portion of them. The profile shows some 240,000 clones, roughly 86% of them singletons. Sequencing used PBMCs. Source of these receptors: a woman aged 25 to 45 in good health and CMV-seropositive. The CDR3 runs from the conserved cysteine through the conserved F or W.

cdr3_length | v_call | cdr3_aa
13 | TRBV28 | CASSEEAYNEQFF
14 | TRBV11-3 | CASSVGLVEREQFF
17 | TRBV11-1 | CASSPVLGGRPGSEQYF
16 | TRBV27 | CASSARQGGNTGELFF
15 | TRBV28 | CASSLTQQGYYGYTF
16 | TRBV13 | CASSLAGGIAEETQYF
15 | TRBV4-1 | CASRRGQGVGNEQFF
13 | TRBV5-4 | CASSSYTGGPGFF
11 | TRBV29-1 | CSVASAGELFF
15 | TRBV28 | CASSPMTGSNQPQHF
16 | TRBV11-3 | CASSPIIAGGSGELFF
13 | TRBV5-1 | CASSFDRGDTWDF
16 | TRBV19 | CASSTGTGGINTEAFF
13 | TRBV29-1 | CSVVEDRAYEQYF
16 | TRBV11-2 | CASSLESSTRYNEQFF
14 | TRBV5-4 | CASSLARVNYGYTF
16 | TRBV7-8 | CASTLGGLADTDTQYF
13 | TRBV6-5 | CASSYGGGQPQHF
14 | TRBV23-1 | CARGGPQMNTEAFF
15 | TRBV21-1 | CASSNPRDCNYGYTF
13 | TRBV30 | CARRGQANTEAFF
15 | TRBV6-1 | CASRDLRSSYNEQFF
16 | TRBV28 | CASSVTRTGSLYGYTF
17 | TRBV18 | CASSQNVGGRDGNGYTF
16 | TRBV15 | CATSRETSGKMGEQYF
15 | TRBV5-6 | CASSWDNRGLSGYTF
14 | TRBV7-9 | CASSFSGTGSEAFF
13 | TRBV6-5 | CASSWAVNYGYTF
14 | TRBV29-1 | CSVLFQGAGTEAFF
15 | TRBV5-6 | CASSQELAGPIEQYF
14 | TRBV7-9 | CASSFGQGLEKLFF
13 | TRBV27 | CASSAYRAHTQYF
13 | TRBV6-5 | CASRGRGYEKLFF
17 | TRBV5-1 | CASSSPRGRTPTDTQYF
19 | TRBV10-3 | CAISESGGLAGPNTGELFF
12 | TRBV2 | CASNTQGYEQYF
15 | TRBV2 | CASSEQQGRRQPQHF
16 | TRBV4-1 | CASSPSRTSGDNEQFF
16 | TRBV9 | CASSPRTGGSVNTIYF
11 | TRBV29-1 | CSADSGYGYTF
15 | TRBV6-5 | CASSLFGTGQDEQFF
14 | TRBV5-6 | CASSLEASTGELFF
14 | TRBV27 | CASSFQDSSYEQYF
14 | TRBV4-2 | CASSTSGSYNEQFF
14 | TRBV28 | CASTTQGQGQPQHF
14 | TRBV19 | CASSITGGFQPQHF
14 | TRBV21-1 | CASSKGGERYEQYF
14 | TRBV19 | CASRQQGNLGEQYF
13 | TRBV5-1 | CASSLAGNYEQYF
14 | TRBV4-1 | CASSQTSGRGELFF
15 | TRBV19 | CASSAGTGFTDTQYF
16 | TRBV30 | CAWKEVIRGENTEAFF
13 | TRBV11-3 | CASSLVAGGGYTF
15 | TRBV7-6 | CASSSLAGGPWEQYF
14 | TRBV27 | CASSLERAAYEQYF